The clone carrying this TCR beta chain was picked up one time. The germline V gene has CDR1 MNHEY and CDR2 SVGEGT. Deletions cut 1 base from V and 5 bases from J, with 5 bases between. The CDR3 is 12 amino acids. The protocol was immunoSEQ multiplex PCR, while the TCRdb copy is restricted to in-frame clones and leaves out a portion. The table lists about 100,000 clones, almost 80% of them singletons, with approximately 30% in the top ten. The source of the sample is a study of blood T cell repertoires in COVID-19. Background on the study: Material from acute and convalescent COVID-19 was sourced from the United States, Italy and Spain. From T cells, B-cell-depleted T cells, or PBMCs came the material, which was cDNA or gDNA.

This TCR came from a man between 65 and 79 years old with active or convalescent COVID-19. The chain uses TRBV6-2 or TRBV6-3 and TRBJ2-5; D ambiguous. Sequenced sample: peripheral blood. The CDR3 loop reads CASSYYRETQYF. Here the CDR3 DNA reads TGTGCCAGCAGTTACTATCGTGAGACCCAGTACTTC.